This T cell receptor beta chain was identified in a study of blood T cell repertoires in COVID-19. About the research overall: Sample material is recorded as cDNA or gDNA derived from T cells, B-cell-depleted T cells, or PBMCs.

Using immunoSEQ multiplex PCR, the repertoire was profiled, and TCRdb retains in-frame clones only, with some absent. The table lists roughly 230,000 clones, about 91% of them singletons, with around 4.6% in the top ten. The V and J ends lost 6 bases and 6 bases, in that order; junction bases with no gene match: 5. CDR3 length: 14 residues. CDR1 and CDR2 from the germline V gene are SNHLY and FYNNEI. V gene TRBV2 combines with J gene TRBJ2-1; TRBD2 agrees at 10 bases. The sequence came from a woman aged 40 to 50 who had recovered from COVID-19. The sequenced sample was peripheral blood. The CDR3 DNA reads as TGTGCCAGCAGCCCGGGACTAGCGCCCAATGAGCAGTTCTTC. Translating gives CASSPGLAPNEQFF.